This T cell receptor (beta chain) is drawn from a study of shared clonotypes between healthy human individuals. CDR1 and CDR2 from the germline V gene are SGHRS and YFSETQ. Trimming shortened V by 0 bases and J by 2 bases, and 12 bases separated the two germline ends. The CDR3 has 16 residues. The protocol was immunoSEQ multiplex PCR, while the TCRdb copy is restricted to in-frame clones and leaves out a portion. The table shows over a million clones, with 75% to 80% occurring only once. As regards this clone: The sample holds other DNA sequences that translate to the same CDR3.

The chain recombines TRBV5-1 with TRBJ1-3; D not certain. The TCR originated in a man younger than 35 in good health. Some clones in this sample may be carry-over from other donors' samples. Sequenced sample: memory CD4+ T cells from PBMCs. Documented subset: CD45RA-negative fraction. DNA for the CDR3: TGCGCCAGCAGCTTGGAGGCCAGCACGGCTGGAAACACCATATATTTT. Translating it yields CASSLEASTAGNTIYF.